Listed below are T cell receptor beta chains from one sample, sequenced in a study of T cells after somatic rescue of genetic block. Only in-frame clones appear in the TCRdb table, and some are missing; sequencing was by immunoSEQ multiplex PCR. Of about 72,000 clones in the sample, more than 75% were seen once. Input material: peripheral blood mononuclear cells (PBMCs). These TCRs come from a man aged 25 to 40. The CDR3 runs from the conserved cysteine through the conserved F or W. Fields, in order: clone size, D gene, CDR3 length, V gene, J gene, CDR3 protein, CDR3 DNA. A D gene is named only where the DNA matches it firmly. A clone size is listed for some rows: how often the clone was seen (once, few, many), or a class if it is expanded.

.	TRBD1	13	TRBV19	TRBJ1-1	CASSSGGNTEAFF	TGTGCCAGTAGTTCAGGGGGGAACACTGAAGCTTTCTTT
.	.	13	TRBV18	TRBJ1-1	CASSPSESLEAFF	TGTGCCAGCTCACCGTCAGAGTCTCTTGAAGCTTTCTTT
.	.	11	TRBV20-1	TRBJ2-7	CSARDQYEQYF	TGCAGTGCTAGAGATCAGTACGAGCAGTACTTC
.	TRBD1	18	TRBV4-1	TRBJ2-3	CASSFWPPGQGAIDTQYF	TGCGCCAGCAGCTTTTGGCCTCCGGGACAGGGGGCTATAGATACGCAGTATTTT
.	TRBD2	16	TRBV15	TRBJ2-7	CATSRDYSGRVYEQYF	TGTGCCACCAGCAGAGATTATTCTGGGAGGGTCTACGAGCAGTACTTC
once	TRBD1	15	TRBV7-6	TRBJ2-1	CASSLEGGQDNEQFF	TGTGCCAGCAGCTTAGAGGGGGGACAGGACAATGAGCAGTTCTTC
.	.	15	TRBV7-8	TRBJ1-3	CASSLASDSGNTIYF	TGTGCCAGCAGCTTAGCGAGTGACTCTGGAAACACCATATATTTT
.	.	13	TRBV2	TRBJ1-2	CASSETGAYGYTF	TGTGCCAGCAGTGAGACAGGCGCCTATGGCTACACCTTC
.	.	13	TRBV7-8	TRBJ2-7	CASSAQQGDEQYF	TGTGCCAGCAGCGCCCAACAGGGCGACGAGCAGTACTTC
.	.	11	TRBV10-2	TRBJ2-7	CASSEQYEQYF	TGCGCCAGCAGTGAGCAGTACGAGCAGTACTTC
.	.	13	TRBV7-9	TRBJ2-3	CASSPRGPDTQYF	TGTGCCAGCAGCCCACGCGGGCCAGATACGCAGTATTTT
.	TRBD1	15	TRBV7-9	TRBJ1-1	CASSPRQGAVSEAFF	TGTGCCAGCAGCCCCCGACAGGGGGCGGTTTCTGAAGCTTTCTTT
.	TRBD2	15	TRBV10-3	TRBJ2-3	CAISGFRAGGATQYF	TGTGCCATCAGTGGATTCCGGGCGGGGGGGGCTACGCAGTATTTT
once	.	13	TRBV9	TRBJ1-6	CASRATGPSPLHF	TGTGCCAGCAGGGCTACAGGGCCTTCACCCCTCCACTTT
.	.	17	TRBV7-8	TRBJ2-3	CASSHRRDLTPTDTQYF	TGTGCCAGCAGCCATCGGCGGGACCTTACTCCCACAGATACGCAGTATTTT
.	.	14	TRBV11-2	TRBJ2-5	CASSSTQGSETQYF	TGTGCCAGCAGCTCTACCCAGGGTAGCGAGACCCAGTACTTC
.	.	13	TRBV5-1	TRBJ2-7	CASRRDLFYEQYF	TGCGCCAGCCGCCGGGACTTGTTCTACGAGCAGTACTTC
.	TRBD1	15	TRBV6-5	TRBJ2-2	CASSPGQGNTGELFF	TGTGCCAGCAGTCCAGGACAGGGAAACACCGGGGAGCTGTTTTTT
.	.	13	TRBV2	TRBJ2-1	CASRDSHYNEQFF	TGTGCCAGCAGGGACTCCCACTACAATGAGCAGTTCTTC
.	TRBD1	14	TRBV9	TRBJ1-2	CASSAGQGNYGYTF	TGTGCCAGCAGCGCGGGACAGGGTAACTATGGCTACACCTTC
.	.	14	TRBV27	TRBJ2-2	CASSSGPNTGELFF	TGTGCCAGCAGTTCGGGCCCGAACACCGGGGAGCTGTTTTTT
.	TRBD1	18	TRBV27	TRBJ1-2	CASSLISDRGAWNYGYTF	TGTGCCAGCAGTTTAATCTCGGACAGGGGCGCCTGGAACTATGGCTACACCTTC
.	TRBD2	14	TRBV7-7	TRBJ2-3	CASSPRTSGDTQYF	TGTGCCAGCAGCCCACGGACTAGCGGAGATACGCAGTATTTT
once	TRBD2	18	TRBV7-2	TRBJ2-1	CASSLSGRVAGGYNEQFF	TGTGCCAGCAGCTTATCGGGGAGGGTAGCCGGTGGGTACAATGAGCAGTTCTTC
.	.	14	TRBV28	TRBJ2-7	CASSLGASSYEQYF	TGTGCCAGCAGTTTGGGGGCTAGCTCCTACGAGCAGTACTTC
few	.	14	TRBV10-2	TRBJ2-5	CASSAGRRQETQYF	TGCGCCAGCAGTGCCGGGAGAAGGCAAGAGACCCAGTACTTC
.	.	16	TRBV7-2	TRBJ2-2	CASSYGGRANTGELFF	TGTGCCAGCAGCTACGGGGGCCGGGCGAACACCGGGGAGCTGTTTTTT
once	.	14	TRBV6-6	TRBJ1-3	CASSLGSSGNTIYF	TGTGCCAGCAGTTTAGGGTCCTCTGGAAACACCATATATTTT
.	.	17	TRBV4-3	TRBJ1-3	CASSQDDGGLSGNTIYF	TGCGCCAGCAGCCAAGATGATGGGGGGCTATCTGGAAACACCATATATTTT
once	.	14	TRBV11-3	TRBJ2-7	CASSSGGVAYEQYF	TGTGCCAGCAGTTCAGGAGGGGTTGCCTACGAGCAGTACTTC
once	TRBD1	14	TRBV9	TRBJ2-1	CASSARQGYNEQFF	TGTGCCAGCAGCGCCAGACAGGGGTACAATGAGCAGTTCTTC
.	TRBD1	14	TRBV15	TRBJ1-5	CATSRVQGVQPQHF	TGTGCCACCAGCAGAGTCCAGGGGGTTCAGCCCCAGCATTTT
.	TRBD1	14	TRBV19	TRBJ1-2	CASTLTGGDYGYTF	TGTGCCAGTACCCTGACAGGGGGAGACTATGGCTACACCTTC
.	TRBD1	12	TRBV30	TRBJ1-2	CAWGQGLGGYTF	TGTGCCTGGGGACAGGGATTAGGTGGCTACACCTTC
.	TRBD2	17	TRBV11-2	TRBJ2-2	CASSSPGTSGNTGELFF	TGTGCCAGCAGCTCTCCCGGGACTAGCGGGAACACCGGGGAGCTGTTTTTT
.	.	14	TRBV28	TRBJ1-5	CASSLGGINQPQHF	TGTGCCAGCAGTTTGGGCGGAATCAATCAGCCCCAGCATTTT
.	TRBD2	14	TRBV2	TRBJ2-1	CASGGLAGSNEQFF	TGTGCCAGCGGCGGACTAGCCGGCAGCAATGAGCAGTTCTTC
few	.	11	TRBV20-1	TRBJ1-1	CSARGHTEAFF	TGCAGTGCTAGAGGACACACTGAAGCTTTCTTT
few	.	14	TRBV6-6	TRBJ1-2	CASSYSTSSYGYTF	TGTGCCAGCAGTTACTCGACATCTTCCTATGGCTACACCTTC
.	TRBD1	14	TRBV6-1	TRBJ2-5	CASTKDRALETQYF	TGTGCCAGCACGAAGGACAGGGCCTTAGAGACCCAGTACTTC
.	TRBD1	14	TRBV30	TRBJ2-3	CAWSQGDWADTQYF	TGTGCCTGGAGTCAGGGGGATTGGGCAGATACGCAGTATTTT